This is a list of T cell receptor beta chains from one sample in a study of blood T cell repertoires in COVID-19. Clones were read by immunoSEQ multiplex PCR, and TCRdb kept only the in-frame ones, dropping some. The sample shows under 150,000 clones, 80% to 85% of them seen only once. Sequencing was done on a sample of peripheral blood. The receptors derive from an older woman with active or convalescent COVID-19. The CDR3 runs from the conserved cysteine through the conserved F or W. Each record gives: D gene, J gene, clone size, V gene, CDR3 DNA, CDR3 protein. The D gene is left open where the match is weak. Size is stated for part of the rows, as once, few or many counts, or as a class when the clone is expanded.

- | TRBJ1-1 | once | TRBV30 | TGTGCCTGGAGAACAGGGCTTAGGACTGAAGCTTTCTTT | CAWRTGLRTEAFF
- | TRBJ2-1 | once | TRBV28 | TGTGCCAGCATTTTACAGAGGACTAACTCCTACAATGAGCAGTTCTTC | CASILQRTNSYNEQFF
TRBD1 | TRBJ1-2 | - | TRBV30 | TGTGCCTGGAGTTACGACAGGGGGTATGGCTACACCTTC | CAWSYDRGYGYTF
TRBD1 | TRBJ2-5 | - | TRBV2 | TGTGCCAGCAGTGCTGCCGGGACAGGTCTGGAGACCCAGTACTTC | CASSAAGTGLETQYF
- | TRBJ1-1 | - | TRBV19 | TGTGCCAGTAGTACCCAACCGGTCGGGACTGAAGCTTTCTTT | CASSTQPVGTEAFF
- | TRBJ2-2 | - | TRBV4-3 | TGCGCCAGCAGCCAAGATCTGGCAGGGGGGTCCTCGGGAACCGGGGAGCTGTTTTTT | CASSQDLAGGSSGTGELFF
- | TRBJ2-1 | - | TRBV27 | TGTGCCAGCAGGCCTCGGACTACCATCTCCTACAATGAGCAGTTCTTC | CASRPRTTISYNEQFF
TRBD1 | TRBJ2-1 | - | TRBV18 | TGTGCCAGCTCACCAGACCAGGGGGCTTACAATGAGCAGTTCTTC | CASSPDQGAYNEQFF
- | TRBJ1-6 | - | TRBV2 | TGTGCCAGCAGTGTAGGGGGACCCTATAATTCACCCCTCCACTTT | CASSVGGPYNSPLHF
- | TRBJ1-1 | - | TRBV28 | TGTGCCAGCAGCACGGGATGGACTGAAGCTTTCTTT | CASSTGWTEAFF
TRBD2 | TRBJ2-2 | - | TRBV5-1 | TGCGCCCGCAGTGGCGGGGGGGCTGCCGGGGAGCTGTTTTTT | CARSGGGAAGELFF
TRBD1 | TRBJ1-1 | - | TRBV7-2 | TGTGCCAGCAGCTTAGATAACAGGGGGTACACTGAAGCTTTCTTT | CASSLDNRGYTEAFF
- | TRBJ1-5 | - | TRBV6-5 | TGTGCCAGCAGTTACTCTTCGACAAACAGCAATCAGCCCCAGCATTTT | CASSYSSTNSNQPQHF
- | TRBJ1-1 | once | TRBV18 | TGTGCCAGCTCACGAGGACAAGTGGGTGGTTTCATGAACACTGAAGCTTTCTTT | CASSRGQVGGFMNTEAFF
- | TRBJ2-7 | - | TRBV6-2/TRBV6-3 | TGTGCCAGCAGTTACCAGGGAGGATGGCAGTACTTC | CASSYQGGWQYF
- | TRBJ1-1 | - | TRBV5-4 | TGTGCCAGCAGCTTGGAGGGCCATCAGGGAGGTGTGGCTGAAGCTTTCTTT | CASSLEGHQGGVAEAFF
TRBD2 | TRBJ2-1 | few | TRBV4-2 | TGTGCCAGCAGAAGGGGGACTAGCGGGGCTAGCTCCTACAATGAGCAGTTCTTC | CASRRGTSGASSYNEQFF
- | TRBJ1-5 | - | TRBV28 | TGTGCCAGCAGTTTATGGGGGGGGAATCAGCCCCAGCATTTT | CASSLWGGNQPQHF
- | TRBJ1-1 | - | TRBV6-6 | TGTGCCAGCAGTTATCAGGGGATAGATCGATCTGAAGCTTTCTTT | CASSYQGIDRSEAFF
- | TRBJ2-5 | - | TRBV27 | TGTGCCAGCAGTTTGAGAGGCGAGACCCAGTACTTC | CASSLRGETQYF
- | TRBJ1-5 | - | TRBV2 | TGTGCCAGCAGTGAACGCGTTAGCAATCAGCCCCAGCATTTT | CASSERVSNQPQHF
- | TRBJ1-2 | - | TRBV3-1/TRBV3-2 | TGTGCCAGCAGCCAAGAGCTCCTCGGAGGGGCGCCGTATGGCTACACCTTC | CASSQELLGGAPYGYTF
- | TRBJ1-2 | - | TRBV28 | TGTGCCAGCAGCCTAGGACAGTCAGCTAACTATGGCTACACCTTC | CASSLGQSANYGYTF
TRBD2 | TRBJ2-7 | - | TRBV27 | TGTGCCAGCAGTTTATCAGGACTAGCTGGGGAGCAGTACTTC | CASSLSGLAGEQYF
- | TRBJ1-2 | few | TRBV29-1 | TGCAGCGTTGGTAGGGTGGGAGAGGGCTACACCTTC | CSVGRVGEGYTF
TRBD1 | TRBJ1-1 | once | TRBV19 | TGTGCCAGTAGGGACAGGGGTGCCACTGAAGCTTTCTTT | CASRDRGATEAFF
TRBD2 | TRBJ2-5 | - | TRBV5-1 | TGCGCCAGCAGCGCCGGGACTAGGGGGGAGACCCAGTACTTC | CASSAGTRGETQYF
- | TRBJ1-6 | - | TRBV14 | TGTGCCAGCAGCCCTCAGACATCCTATAATTCACCCCTCCACTTT | CASSPQTSYNSPLHF
TRBD2 | TRBJ2-2 | - | TRBV27 | TGTGCCAGCAGTTCCACCGTTCTAGCGGGGGGGCGGACCGGGGAGCTGTTTTTT | CASSSTVLAGGRTGELFF
- | TRBJ2-5 | few | TRBV7-3 | TGTGCCAGCAGCCCAGGGGCTGGAGGAGAGACCCAGTACTTC | CASSPGAGGETQYF
- | TRBJ2-2 | once | TRBV5-1 | TGCGCCAGCTCCACGGCGGAGTGGGGCTGGAACACCGGGGAGCTGTTTTTT | CASSTAEWGWNTGELFF
TRBD2 | TRBJ2-3 | - | TRBV5-4 | TGTGCCAGCAGCTCTGGGACTAGCGGGGGGGTCAGCACAGATACGCAGTATTTT | CASSSGTSGGVSTDTQYF
TRBD2 | TRBJ2-1 | - | TRBV2 | TGTGCCAGCAGTGGTTGGCTAGCGGAGACCTCCTACAATGAGCAGTTCTTC | CASSGWLAETSYNEQFF
- | TRBJ2-7 | - | TRBV7-2 | TGTGCCAGCAGCTTATACGGCGGGACCCCACCCGAGCAGTACTTC | CASSLYGGTPPEQYF
TRBD1 | TRBJ1-4 | - | TRBV28 | TGTGCCAGCCGAAGCCCGGGACAGGGGATCGAAAAACTGTTTTTT | CASRSPGQGIEKLFF